This T cell receptor (beta chain) was observed in a study of cytomegalovirus exposure and HLA in healthy donors. Overall study findings and caveats: The records held CMV serostatus as the only immune exposure information.

Primers: 60 Vbeta forward and 13 Jbeta reverse. Profiling relied on immunoSEQ multiplex PCR, and the TCRdb table lists in-frame clones only, not all of them. The table lists over 150,000 clones, approximately 80% of them singletons, with 4.8% in the top ten. This clone has a single count. The antigen remains unidentified. The sequenced sample consisted of PBMCs. The receptor's source is a young man in good health and CMV-seronegative.

The CDR3 coding sequence is TGTGCCAGCAGCCGCGGGACCCACAATGAGCAGTTCTTC. Protein product: CASSRGTHNEQFF. The chain has TRBV27 and TRBJ2-1; TRBD2 might be the D (6 bases). V lost 6 bases and J lost 5, with 11 bases in between. Germline CDR1 reads MNHEY; CDR2 reads SMNVEV (reference sequence). CDR3 length: 13 amino acids.